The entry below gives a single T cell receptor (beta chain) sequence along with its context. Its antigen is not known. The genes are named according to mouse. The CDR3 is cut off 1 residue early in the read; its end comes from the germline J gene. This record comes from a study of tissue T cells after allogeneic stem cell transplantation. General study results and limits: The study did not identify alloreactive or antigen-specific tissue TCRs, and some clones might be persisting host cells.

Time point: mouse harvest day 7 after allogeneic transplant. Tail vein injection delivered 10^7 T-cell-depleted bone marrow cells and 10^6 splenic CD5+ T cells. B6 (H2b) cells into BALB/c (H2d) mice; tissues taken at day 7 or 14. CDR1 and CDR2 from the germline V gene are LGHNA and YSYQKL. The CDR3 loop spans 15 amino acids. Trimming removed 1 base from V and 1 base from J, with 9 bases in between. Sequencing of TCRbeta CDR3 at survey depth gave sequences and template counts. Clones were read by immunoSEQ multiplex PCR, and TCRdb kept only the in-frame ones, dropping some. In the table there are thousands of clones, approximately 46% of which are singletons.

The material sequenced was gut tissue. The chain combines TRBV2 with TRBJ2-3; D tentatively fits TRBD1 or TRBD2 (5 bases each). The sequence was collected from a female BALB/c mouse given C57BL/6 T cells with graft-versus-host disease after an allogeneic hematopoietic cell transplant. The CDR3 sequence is CASSQGGGGAETLYF. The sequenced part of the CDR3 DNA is TGTGCCAGCAGCCAAGGGGGCGGGGGTGCAGAAACGCTGTAT.